This T cell receptor (beta chain) was profiled in a study of blood T cells in healthy people across ages. Study results and caveats: Without sorted subsets, naive and antigen-experienced compartments could not be conclusively compared.

Between the trimmed V and J ends, which lost 3 bases and 2 bases, there was a span of 16 bases. The CDR3 loop spans 16 amino acids. The germline CDR1 and CDR2 sequences are LNHNV and YYDKDF (reference sequence). In its sample, this clonotype was seen a few times. The target antigen is unknown. A second PCR, run for 7 to 11 cycles, used a sample-barcoded 5' primer plus a J-beta primer mix. TCRdb ran MiXCR on the 5' RACE reads and lists one entry per CDR3 protein. The sample includes hundreds of thousands of distinct CDR3 sequences, roughly two fifths of them seen just once. In terms of origin and age, donors were healthy Caucasian individuals from Russia aged roughly 6 to 100. Each sample yielded at least 6.5 million isolated PBMCs.

The sequence was collected from an elderly man in good health. Sequencing used blood. The J gene is TRBJ2-5, the V gene TRBV15; no clear D gene. CDR3 DNA: TGTGCCACCAGCAGCCCCATCGGCGGTGCTCAAGAGACCCAGTACTTC. Translating it yields CATSSPIGGAQETQYF.